Sequencing of this TCR beta chain was carried out in a study of T-cell reconstitution after alpha-beta-depleted transplantation in children. In this sample, this clonotype turned up many times. Its matching antigen is unknown. The study's findings and limits: For some patients, TCRbeta diversity was high at day 60 because of recipient T cells and thymic progenitors that survived. Reportedly, alpha-beta T cells present about two months post-transplant originated from several hundred expanded clones of graft origin. T-cell counts and diversity at one year following transplant were attributed mainly to newly produced T cells.

It was with unique molecular identifiers that the TCRbeta library was prepared. TCRdb used MiXCR to reprocess the PCR reads, holding one entry per CDR3 protein. The table records 440,000 or so distinct CDR3 sequences, over 40% of them present only once. This specimen was PBMCs, taken before TCRalphabeta/CD19-depleted stem cell transplant. The receptor was isolated from a girl aged 2-10 years with aplastic anemia, due to receive a stem cell transplant.

For the CDR3, the DNA is TGTGCCAGCAGTACCGGACAGGCGTATAATGAAAAACTGTTTTTT. It encodes CASSTGQAYNEKLFF. The rearrangement links TRBV7-2 to TRBJ1-4, with 7 bases lining up with TRBD1. V lost 6 bases to trimming and J lost 4 bases; unmatched junction nucleotides: 8. The CDR3 spans 15 residues. CDR1 and CDR2 (germline): SGHTA, FQGNSA.